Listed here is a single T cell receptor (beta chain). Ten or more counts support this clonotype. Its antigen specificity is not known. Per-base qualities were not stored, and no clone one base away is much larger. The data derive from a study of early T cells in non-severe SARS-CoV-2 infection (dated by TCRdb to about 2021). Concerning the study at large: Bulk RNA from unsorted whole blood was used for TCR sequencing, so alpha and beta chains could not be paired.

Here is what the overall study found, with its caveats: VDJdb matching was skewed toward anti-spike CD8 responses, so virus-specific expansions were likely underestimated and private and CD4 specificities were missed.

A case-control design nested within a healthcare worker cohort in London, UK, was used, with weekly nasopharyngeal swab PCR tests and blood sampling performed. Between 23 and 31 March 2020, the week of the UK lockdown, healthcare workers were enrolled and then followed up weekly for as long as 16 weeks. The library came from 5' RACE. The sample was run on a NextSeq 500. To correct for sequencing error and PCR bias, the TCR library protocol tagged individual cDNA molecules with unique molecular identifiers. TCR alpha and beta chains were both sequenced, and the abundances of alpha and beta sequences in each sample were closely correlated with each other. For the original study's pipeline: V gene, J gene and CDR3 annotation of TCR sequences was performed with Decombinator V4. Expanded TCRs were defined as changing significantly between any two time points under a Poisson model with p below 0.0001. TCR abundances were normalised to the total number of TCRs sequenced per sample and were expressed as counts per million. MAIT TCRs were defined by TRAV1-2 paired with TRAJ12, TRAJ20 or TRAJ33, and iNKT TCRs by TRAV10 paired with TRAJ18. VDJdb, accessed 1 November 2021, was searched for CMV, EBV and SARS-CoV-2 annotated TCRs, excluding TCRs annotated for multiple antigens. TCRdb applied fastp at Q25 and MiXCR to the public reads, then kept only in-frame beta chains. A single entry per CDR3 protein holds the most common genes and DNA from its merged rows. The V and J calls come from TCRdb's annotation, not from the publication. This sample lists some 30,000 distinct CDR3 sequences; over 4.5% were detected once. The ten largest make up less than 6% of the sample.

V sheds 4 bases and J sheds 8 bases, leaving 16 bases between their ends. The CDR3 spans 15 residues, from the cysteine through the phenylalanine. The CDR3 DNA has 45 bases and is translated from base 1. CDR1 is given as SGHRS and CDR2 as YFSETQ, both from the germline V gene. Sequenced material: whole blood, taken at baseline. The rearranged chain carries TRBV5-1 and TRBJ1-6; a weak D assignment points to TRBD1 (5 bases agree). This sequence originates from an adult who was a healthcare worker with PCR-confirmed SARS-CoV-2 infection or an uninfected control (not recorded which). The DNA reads TGCGCCAGCAGCCCCCGGCCAGCGGGGGATTCACCCCTCCACTTT. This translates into CASSPRPAGDSPLHF. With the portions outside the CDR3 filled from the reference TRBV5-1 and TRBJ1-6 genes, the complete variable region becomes KAGVTQTPRYLIKTRGQQVTLSCSPISGHRSVSWYQQTPGQGLQFLFEYFSETQRNKGNFPGRFSGRQFSNSRSEMNVSTLELGDSALYLCASSPRPAGDSPLHFGNGTRLTVT.